The 17 T cell receptor beta chains below were found in one sample sequenced in a study of cytomegalovirus exposure and HLA in healthy donors. The PCR was carried out with 60 Vbeta primers and 13 Jbeta primers. Here immunoSEQ multiplex PCR was the method, and the copy in TCRdb shows in-frame clones only, minus some. Here the sample spans approximately 150,000 clones, roughly 80% being singletons. Sequencing was done on a sample of PBMCs. The receptors here all came from a woman under 30 in good health and CMV-seropositive.

This clone came up a few times. This chain uses TRBV18 with TRBJ2-3, with TRBD1 identical over 12 bases. CDR1 KGHSH and CDR2 LQKENI come from the germline V gene. This CDR3 contains 18 residues. V trimming: 6 bases; J trimming: 2 bases; junction bases outside the gene matches: 12. CDR3 protein: CASSRPGTGGAVTDTQYF. The CDR3, as DNA: TGTGCCAGCTCTCGTCCCGGGACAGGGGGCGCGGTCACAGATACGCAGTATTTT.

The chain is built from TRBV18 and TRBJ2-3, with a possible D match to TRBD1 (6 bases). There are 15 residues in the CDR3. Germline assignment: CDR1 KGHSH and CDR2 LQKENI. V was cut by 6 bases and J by 3 bases, with 16 bases left in between. In DNA form, the CDR3 reads TGTGCCAGCTCGAGAGACAGGTGGGGGACAGATACGCAGTATTTT. Translating gives CASSRDRWGTDTQYF.

The genes are TRBV9 and TRBJ2-2, with TRBD1 identical over 10 bases. The junction had 2 bases not matched to a gene; V was cut back by 3 bases and J by 6 bases. CDR1 SGDLS and CDR2 YYNGEE come from the germline V gene. CDR3 length: 14 amino acids. CDR3 sequence (DNA): TGTGCCAGCAGCGCAGGGACAGGGGCCGGGGAGCTGTTTTTT. It yields the protein CASSAGTGAGELFF.

The chain carries TRBV6-5 and TRBJ1-1; no firm D call. CDR3 length: 13 residues. Between the trimmed V and J ends, which lost 9 bases and 0 bases, there was a span of 11 bases. Germline CDR1 is MNHEY and CDR2 is SVGAGI. CDR3 DNA: TGTGCCAGTTTGCGCTCGATGAACACTGAAGCTTTCTTT. As protein: CASLRSMNTEAFF.

This chain connects TRBV5-8 to TRBJ1-2; 9 bases align to TRBD1. This CDR3 is 15 amino acids long. Trimming removed 4 bases from V and 4 bases from J; junction bases left unmatched: 8. Per germline, CDR1 SGHTS and CDR2 YDEGEE. In DNA, the CDR3 is TGTGCCAGCAGCCAAGGGACAGGGCAGGTCTATGGCTACACCTTC. Protein: CASSQGTGQVYGYTF.

J is TRBJ2-2 and V is TRBV6-5; 7 positions agree with TRBD1. V was pared by 6 bases and J by 7 bases, with 5 bases of the junction left unmatched. There are 13 residues in the CDR3. CDR1 and CDR2 (germline): MNHEY, SVGAGI. The DNA for the CDR3 is TGTGCCAGCAGATGGACAGGTCACGGGGAGCTGTTTTTT. Residues: CASRWTGHGELFF.

This clone was seen just once. The chain joins TRBV18 to TRBJ1-2, with 7 positions matching TRBD1. The V and J ends lost 3 bases and 8 bases, in that order; junction bases with no gene match: 9. Germline CDR1 and CDR2: KGHSH and LQKENI. The CDR3 has 14 amino acids. CDR3: CASSPAGTEEGYTF. CDR3 DNA sequence: TGTGCCAGCTCACCGGCGGGGACAGAGGAAGGCTACACCTTC.

This clone is a singleton in its sample. The J gene is TRBJ1-1, the V gene TRBV6-5; no firm D call. The length of the CDR3 is 14 residues. Germline loops: CDR1 MNHEY, CDR2 SVGAGI. Trimming took off 0 bases at V and 3 bases at J, with 8 bases between the two ends. The CDR3 DNA reads TGTGCCAGCAGTTACTCTGGAGGAGACACTGAAGCTTTCTTT. This sequence encodes CASSYSGGDTEAFF.

This clone appeared a single time. DNA for the CDR3: TGTGCCAGCGAATTTAGAGGATCGAGAGGCTACACCTTC. Its translation: CASEFRGSRGYTF. The chain couples TRBV28 to TRBJ1-2, with no clear D. In germline, CDR1 is MDHEN, CDR2 SYDVKM. The CDR3 has 13 amino acids. The ends were cut back, 8 bases at V and 8 bases at J, with 18 bases in the middle.

In nucleotides, the CDR3 is TGCGCCAGCAGCCAACCTATGGAGACCCAGTACTTC. It specifies CASSQPMETQYF. This chain joins TRBV4-1 and TRBJ2-5; D ambiguous. Germline V gene sequence: CDR1 MGHRA, CDR2 YSYEKL. V was cut by 2 bases and J by 5 bases, with 6 bases left in between. CDR3 length equals 12 residues.

The chain joins TRBV5-4 to TRBJ1-1; D gene unclear. Trimming pared 1 base from V and 1 base from J, leaving 11 bases between. The CDR3 is 15 amino acids. CDR1 SGHNT and CDR2 YYREEE come from the germline V gene (reference sequence). The CDR3 DNA sequence: TGTGCCAGCAGCTTGACGAGGGATCCGAACACTGAAGCTTTCTTT. It yields the protein CASSLTRDPNTEAFF.

The chain couples TRBV4-1 to TRBJ2-7; TRBD2 might be the D (6 bases). This CDR3 is built from 17 residues. V was clipped by 2 bases and J by 6 bases, with 23 bases between them. Germline V lookup: CDR1 MGHRA, CDR2 YSYEKL. CDR3 amino acids: CASSQSFLASHCCEQYF. The CDR3 bases are TGCGCCAGCAGCCAAAGTTTTCTAGCGTCACATTGTTGCGAGCAGTACTTC.

CDR3 sequence (DNA): TGTGCCAGCAGCCAAGATCGGGAGAGTCACGAGCAGTTCTTC. Translation gives CASSQDRESHEQFF. The chain recombines TRBV14 with TRBJ2-1; TRBD2 is a possible D gene (6 bases). This CDR3 spans 14 amino acids. V lost 0 bases, J lost 10 bases, and 13 bases lay in between. Germline CDR1 reads SGHDN; CDR2 reads FVKESK.

The rearrangement uses TRBV4-2 and TRBJ1-4; D possibly corresponds to TRBD1 (5 bases). V dropped 0 bases and J dropped 6 bases, with 11 bases sitting between them. This CDR3 region has 15 residues. Germline V gives CDR1 LGHNA, CDR2 YNFKEQ. CDR3: CASSQDRGDHEKLFF. The CDR3, as DNA: TGTGCCAGCAGCCAAGATCGGGGGGATCATGAAAAACTGTTTTTT.

DNA for the CDR3: TGTGCCAGCAGCTTGGAAGAAGCAAATCAGCCCCAGCATTTT. It codes for CASSLEEANQPQHF. This sequence joins TRBV5-8 and TRBJ1-5; D gene unclear. This CDR3 spans 14 amino acids. V lost 0 bases and J 4 bases, leaving 8 bases between the germline ends. Germline lookup yields CDR1 SGHTS and CDR2 YDEGEE.

DNA of the CDR3: TGCGCCAGCAGCTTTAGCGGGGGATCCTACGAGCAGTACTTC. Its translation: CASSFSGGSYEQYF. The chain employs TRBV5-1 and TRBJ2-7, with 9 positions matching TRBD2. CDR1 is SGHRS, CDR2 YFSETQ, per germline. After removal of 2 bases from V and 1 base from J, the junction contained 1 base not matched to a gene. The CDR3 is 14 amino acids.

This clone was observed a handful of times. This rearrangement joins TRBV5-6 to TRBJ2-3; the match to TRBD2 covers 9 bases. This CDR3 has 16 amino acids. From germline, CDR1 is SGHDT and CDR2 YYEEEE. V lost 0 bases to trimming and J lost 2 bases; unmatched junction nucleotides: 4. Here the CDR3 reads CASSLELAGITDTQYF. The CDR3 DNA is TGTGCCAGCAGCTTGGAACTAGCGGGTATCACAGATACGCAGTATTTT.